A selection of T cell receptor beta chains follows, all from one sample in a study of blood T cell repertoires in COVID-19. Measured with immunoSEQ multiplex PCR; TCRdb has only the in-frame clones, and not every one. The data contain 150,000 or so clones, roughly 84% of them singletons. Sequencing was performed on peripheral blood. All receptors derive from a woman in her 50s in a cohort sampled during active or convalescent COVID-19. Each CDR3 is given with its conserved first and last residue. D genes are given only for firm matches. Part of the rows lack a size; the others show once, few, many or a class for expanded clones.

V gene	J gene	clone size	D gene	CDR3 DNA	CDR3 protein
TRBV14	TRBJ1-6	few	-	TGTGCCAGCCGAGTGTCTTCGAGATCACCCCTCCACTTT	CASRVSSRSPLHF
TRBV9	TRBJ2-1	-	-	TGTGCCAGCAGCGTAGTTTCAGGTCTGGGTGAGCAGTTCTTC	CASSVVSGLGEQFF
TRBV18	TRBJ1-6	once	-	TGTGCCAGCTCGGCGGCGCTTACGGGAACCTCACCCCTCCACTTT	CASSAALTGTSPLHF
TRBV2	TRBJ1-5	-	-	TGTGCCAGCAGTGATGACAGAGTTCGGCAGCCCCAGCATTTT	CASSDDRVRQPQHF
TRBV4-1	TRBJ1-6	-	-	TGCGCCAGCAGCCAAGAATTAAGCCCACCACCCCTCCACTTT	CASSQELSPPPLHF
TRBV18	TRBJ2-7	-	TRBD2	TGTGCCAGCTCAAGGACTAGCGGGGGGCCACTTTACGAGCAGTACTTC	CASSRTSGGPLYEQYF
TRBV11-2	TRBJ1-2	-	-	TGTGCCAGCAGCTTAGGACACAGGGATGACTACACCTTC	CASSLGHRDDYTF
TRBV19	TRBJ1-6	-	TRBD1	TGTGCCAGTAGTCCGGGGACAGCTGATAATTCACCCCTCCACTTT	CASSPGTADNSPLHF
TRBV6-5	TRBJ2-3	-	-	TGTGCCAGCAGGAATACCCAGGGGCGTACAGATACGCAGTATTTT	CASRNTQGRTDTQYF
TRBV5-1	TRBJ2-7	once	TRBD2	TGCGCCAGCAGCCCTGCGGGGGGACACTCCTACGAGCAGTACTTC	CASSPAGGHSYEQYF
TRBV5-1	TRBJ2-7	few	TRBD1	TGCGCCAGCAGCTTGGGCAGGGGGCTCAACGAGCAGTACTTC	CASSLGRGLNEQYF
TRBV7-2	TRBJ2-5	-	TRBD2	TGTGCCAGCAGCGCGGGGACTAGCGTACTTGAGACCCAGTACTTC	CASSAGTSVLETQYF
TRBV5-1	TRBJ1-3	-	-	TGCGCCAGCAGCCAAGGGGGACGGACCTCTGGAAACACCATATATTTT	CASSQGGRTSGNTIYF
TRBV5-1	TRBJ1-1	-	-	TGCGCCAGCAGCTGGGGGGAGCGGGTGAACACTGAAGCTTTCTTT	CASSWGERVNTEAFF
TRBV4-2	TRBJ2-1	-	TRBD2	TGTGCCAGCAGCCAAGAAAGGGCGGGGGGTCTCGCGTTTGAGCAGTTCTTC	CASSQERAGGLAFEQFF
TRBV4-3	TRBJ1-4	few	-	TGCGCCAGCAGCCAAGATGGGGCGTCAACTAATGAAAAACTGTTTTTT	CASSQDGASTNEKLFF
TRBV2	TRBJ1-3	few	TRBD1	TGTGCCAGCAGGCTCACAGGGGGCTCTGGAAACACCATATATTTT	CASRLTGGSGNTIYF
TRBV18	TRBJ1-2	-	-	TGTGCCAGCTCACCACCGTCAGGGGTGCTTGGCTACACCTTC	CASSPPSGVLGYTF
TRBV30	TRBJ1-6	many	TRBD1	TGTGCCTGGAATGGACAGGGGAAGGCTTCACCCCTCCACTTT	CAWNGQGKASPLHF
TRBV6-6	TRBJ1-2	-	-	TGTGCCAGCAGTTACTCGCCGGTCCCAATCTATGGCTACACCTTC	CASSYSPVPIYGYTF
TRBV30	TRBJ2-1	-	TRBD2	TGTGTTCTAGCGGGGGGCGGGAATGAGCAGTTCTTC	CVLAGGGNEQFF
TRBV29-1	TRBJ2-5	-	TRBD1	TGCAGCGTTGAAGGGACAGGGGGCCTACAAGAGACCCAGTACTTC	CSVEGTGGLQETQYF
TRBV10-3	TRBJ1-1	-	-	TGTGCCATCAGCGAGGGCCGTGAAGCTTTCTTT	CAISEGREAFF
TRBV27	TRBJ2-7	-	TRBD1	TGTGCCAGCAGTTTAGTTTTACCGAAAAGGGACAGTAAATTCTACGAGCAGTACTTC	CASSLVLPKRDSKFYEQYF
TRBV11-1	TRBJ2-4	-	-	TGTGCCAGCAGTTCGGGGGAGATGAACATTCAGTACTTC	CASSSGEMNIQYF
TRBV3-1/TRBV3-2	TRBJ1-1	-	-	TGTGCCAGCAGCCACGGGACACCAAACTTTATGAACACTGAAGCTTTCTTT	CASSHGTPNFMNTEAFF
TRBV2	TRBJ1-1	-	-	TGTGCCGGACGGGGAAGCCTAGGACTGAACACTGAAGCTTTCTTT	CAGRGSLGLNTEAFF
TRBV7-9	TRBJ1-1	many	TRBD1	TGTGCCAGCAGCGTAGGGGGCCCTCAGGCTTTCTTT	CASSVGGPQAFF
TRBV28	TRBJ2-2	many	-	TGTGCCAGCAGTTTCCGGGAGCCGAACACCGGGGAGCTGTTTTTT	CASSFREPNTGELFF
TRBV20-1	TRBJ2-1	few	-	TGCAGTGGGGGGCCTTACAATGAGCAGTTCTTC	CSGGPYNEQFF
TRBV4-1	TRBJ2-7	-	TRBD1	TGCGCCAGCAGCGCCCGACAGGGGGCCGCCTACGAGCAGTACTTC	CASSARQGAAYEQYF
TRBV7-8	TRBJ1-1	-	-	TGTGCCAGCAGCCCAGGGAGAGCGGGTTACGACACTGAAGCTTTCTTT	CASSPGRAGYDTEAFF
TRBV5-1	TRBJ1-2	-	-	TGCGCCAGCAGCTACGCTCAGGGGTACTATGGCTACACCTTC	CASSYAQGYYGYTF
TRBV6-5	TRBJ1-4	-	-	TGTGCCAGCAGTTACCGGACAAGTAATGAAAAACTGTTTTTT	CASSYRTSNEKLFF
TRBV13	TRBJ2-4	-	TRBD2	TGTGCCAGCAGCCCTGCCCGGCGTAGCGGGGGCGAATACGTAATGGGGTTC	CASSPARRSGGEYVMGF
TRBV2	TRBJ1-2	few	TRBD1	TGTGCCAGCAGTCCACAGGGGAACTATGGCTACACCTTC	CASSPQGNYGYTF
TRBV11-2	TRBJ1-1	-	-	TGTGCCAGCAGCTCTTACACTGAAGCTTTCTTT	CASSSYTEAFF
TRBV29-1	TRBJ1-2	-	TRBD1	TGCAGCGTTGACCCGGGGACAGATGGCTACACCTTC	CSVDPGTDGYTF
TRBV2	TRBJ2-1	-	TRBD2	TGTGCCAGCAGTGAGACTAGCGGGGAGCAGTTCTTC	CASSETSGEQFF
TRBV11-2	TRBJ2-7	-	-	TGTGCCAGCAGCCCCACAGGGAGAGAGCAGTACTTC	CASSPTGREQYF
TRBV4-2	TRBJ1-5	-	TRBD1	TGTGCCAGCAGCCGTGACAGGGGGCAACAGCCCCAGCATTTT	CASSRDRGQQPQHF
TRBV15	TRBJ2-1	-	TRBD2	TGTGCCACCAGCAGAAAACTAGCGGAGCAGTTCTTC	CATSRKLAEQFF
TRBV7-6	TRBJ2-5	-	TRBD2	TGTGCCAGCAGCTTAATCCTAGCGGGGGACCAAGAGACCCAGTACTTC	CASSLILAGDQETQYF
TRBV25-1	TRBJ2-7	-	TRBD2	TGTGCCAGCAGTGTACTAGCGGGCGAGCAGTACTTC	CASSVLAGEQYF
TRBV11-2	TRBJ1-3	-	TRBD1	TGTGCCAGCAGCTCCCTGACAGGGGCTGGAAACACCATATATTTT	CASSSLTGAGNTIYF